This T cell receptor (beta chain) was recovered during a study of blood T cell repertoires in COVID-19. Clinical history reported by participants formed the basis on which cohorts were assigned. CDR3 size: 13 residues. Germline lookup yields CDR1 SGDLS and CDR2 YYNGEE. Germline trimming cut 4 bases from V and 3 bases from J; bases unmatched to any gene: 3. Generated by immunoSEQ multiplex PCR, the TCRdb table keeps only in-frame clones and is missing some. The repertoire holds almost 400,000 clones, with approximately 87% as singletons. This clone was counted once. This sequence was found in a woman aged 30 to 39 with acute COVID-19. The chain couples TRBV9 to TRBJ2-5; 7 nucleotides match TRBD2. Sequenced input: PBMCs or T cells enriched from blood (not recorded which). This CDR3 reads CASSPAGEETQYF. Written as DNA, the CDR3 is TGTGCCAGCAGCCCGGCGGGGGAAGAGACCCAGTACTTC. Full variable domain (remainder filled in from reference TRBV9 and TRBJ2-5): DSGVTQTPKHLITATGQRVTLRCSPRSGDLSVYWYQQSLDQGLQFLIQYYNGEERAKGNILERFSAQQFPDLHSELNLSSLELGDSALYFCASSPAGEETQYFGPGTRLLVL.